Listed below are T cell receptor beta chains from one sample, sequenced in a study of T cells after yellow fever vaccination. One entry per CDR3 protein, called by TCRdb with MiXCR from the 5' RACE reads. The sample contains 200,000 to 250,000 distinct CDR3 sequences, 6.9% of which appear only once. Source: CD4+ T cells sorted from PBMCs, taken 15 days after the yellow fever booster vaccination. These receptors all stem from a man aged 25-45 years who received the YFV17D yellow fever vaccine. The CDR3 runs from the conserved cysteine through the conserved F or W. D genes are given only for firm matches. Not every row has a clone size; where given, it reads once, few, many or a size class.

clone_size	v_call	j_call	d_call	cdr3_nt	cdr3_aa
-	TRBV15	TRBJ2-1	-	TGTGCCACCAAGGACGGAGGGGGTCTCTACAATGAGCAGTTCTTC	CATKDGGGLYNEQFF
many	TRBV20-1	TRBJ2-7	-	TGCAGTGGCACGGCGGTTTTCTACGAGCAGTACTTC	CSGTAVFYEQYF
many	TRBV5-1	TRBJ2-7	-	TGCGCCAGCAGCTCCCTTAACTACGAGCAGTACTTC	CASSSLNYEQYF
few	TRBV18	TRBJ1-4	TRBD1	TGTGCCAGCTCACCGGACAGGGAGGCTAATGAAAAACTGTTTTTT	CASSPDREANEKLFF
few	TRBV12-3/TRBV12-4	TRBJ1-1	-	TGTGCCAGCAGTTCACAGCAGAACACTGAAGCTTTCTTT	CASSSQQNTEAFF
many	TRBV2	TRBJ2-5	TRBD1	TGTGCCAGCAGTGGGCCGACAGGGAGAGGAGAGACCCAGTACTTC	CASSGPTGRGETQYF
-	TRBV20-1	TRBJ1-1	-	TGCAGTGCTAGAGTATACAGGGACACTGAAGCTTTCTTT	CSARVYRDTEAFF
-	TRBV13	TRBJ2-2	-	TGTGCCAGCAGCTTAAGAGTCTCTAACACCGGGGAGCTGTTTTTT	CASSLRVSNTGELFF
few	TRBV12-3/TRBV12-4	TRBJ2-1	-	TGTGCCAGCAGTTTACGGGCGGGGCACAATGAGCAGTTCTTC	CASSLRAGHNEQFF
few	TRBV7-2	TRBJ2-1	-	TGTGCCAGCAGCTTAGTCGTGGGCGTCAATGAGCAGTTCTTC	CASSLVVGVNEQFF
-	TRBV7-2	TRBJ2-1	-	TGTGCCAGCAGCCTGGCGGGGGCAGTCTCGTACAATGAGCAGTTCTTC	CASSLAGAVSYNEQFF
few	TRBV6-5	TRBJ2-7	TRBD2	TGTGCCAGCAGTAACCCCTTAGCGGGAGCAGGAGAGCAGTACTTC	CASSNPLAGAGEQYF
-	TRBV20-1	TRBJ1-1	-	TGCAGTGCTAGAGCACAGATCATGAACACTGAAGCTTTCTTT	CSARAQIMNTEAFF
many	TRBV27	TRBJ2-5	-	TGTGCCAGCAGTTTCGGGGGCCGTCAAGAGACCCAGTACTTC	CASSFGGRQETQYF
-	TRBV2	TRBJ1-5	-	TGTGCCAGCAGTGAGAGCCGGGGTCAGCCCCAGCATTTT	CASSESRGQPQHF
few	TRBV3-1	TRBJ2-3	-	TGTGCCAGCAGCCTCGTAACTAGCACAGATACGCAGTATTTT	CASSLVTSTDTQYF
-	TRBV5-1	TRBJ1-4	-	TGCGCCAGCAGAGGACGGCCAGGGTTAAATGAAAAACTGTTTTTT	CASRGRPGLNEKLFF
-	TRBV7-8	TRBJ1-6	-	TGTGCCAGCAGCTTAGTCGCCCCTGGGGCTAATTCACCCCTCCACTTT	CASSLVAPGANSPLHF
many	TRBV4-3	TRBJ2-7	TRBD2	TGCGCCAGCAGCCAAGAACCAGCGGGAGCGAGGGAGCAGTACTTC	CASSQEPAGAREQYF
many	TRBV20-1	TRBJ2-3	-	TGCAGCCGGGACTCGATCACAGATACGCAGTATTTT	CSRDSITDTQYF
-	TRBV24-1	TRBJ2-5	-	TGTGCCACCACGAAAATCCACCGGGAATTCCAAGAGACCCAGTACTTC	CATTKIHREFQETQYF
few	TRBV20-1	TRBJ2-1	-	TGCAGTGCTAGAGCCCTGGGAGGAGAGAGCTACAATGAGCAGTTCTTC	CSARALGGESYNEQFF
few	TRBV20-1	TRBJ1-1	-	TGCAGTGCTGATCGGGGGGACACTGAAGCTTTCTTT	CSADRGDTEAFF
-	TRBV4-3	TRBJ2-1	-	TGCGCCAGCAGCCAGAAGGGGGGTCGGAATGAGCAGTTCTTC	CASSQKGGRNEQFF
few	TRBV12-3/TRBV12-4	TRBJ2-2	-	TGTGCCAGCAGTTCTTCCCAGGGGGAGCTGTTTTTT	CASSSSQGELFF
few	TRBV7-8	TRBJ2-1	TRBD1	TGTGCCAGCAGCTTGGGTCAGGGGGTCTACAATGAGCAGTTCTTC	CASSLGQGVYNEQFF
-	TRBV12-3/TRBV12-4	TRBJ2-2	-	TGTGCCAGCAGGGACCTTACGAACACCGGGGAGCTGTTTTTT	CASRDLTNTGELFF
many	TRBV7-2	TRBJ2-3	-	TGTGCCAGCACCCCCCGTGGGGGCCCAGATACGCAGTATTTT	CASTPRGGPDTQYF
-	TRBV6-5	TRBJ1-4	-	TGTGCCAGCGGCTGGGATGGCGGTGGCGTACAAAAACTGTTTTTT	CASGWDGGGVQKLFF
many	TRBV10-3	TRBJ2-3	-	TGTGCCATCAGTAAAGGGTCAGATACGCAGTATTTT	CAISKGSDTQYF
few	TRBV7-2	TRBJ2-3	-	TGTGCCAGCAGCCACCGGGCTGCTAGCACAGATACGCAGTATTTT	CASSHRAASTDTQYF
many	TRBV20-1	TRBJ2-1	-	TGCAGTGCCGCCCCCGGACTAACCAATGAGCAGTTCTTC	CSAAPGLTNEQFF
few	TRBV3-1	TRBJ2-2	-	TGTGCCAGCAGCCGCAGGGGCGGACTCAACACCGGGGAGCTGTTTTTT	CASSRRGGLNTGELFF
many	TRBV2	TRBJ2-2	-	TGTGCCAGCAGTAGGGACACGAACACCGGGGAGCTGTTTTTT	CASSRDTNTGELFF
-	TRBV6-1	TRBJ2-7	TRBD1	TGTGCCAGCAGCCCCCGGACAGGGCCGTCCTCCTACGAGCAGTACTTC	CASSPRTGPSSYEQYF
many	TRBV7-2	TRBJ2-3	-	TGTGCCAGCAGCTTAACGACAGGAACAGATACGCAGTATTTT	CASSLTTGTDTQYF
-	TRBV10-3	TRBJ2-7	-	TGTGCCATCAGTACTATAAAACCGGGACGGAGCTCCTACGAGCAGTACTTC	CAISTIKPGRSSYEQYF
many	TRBV7-2	TRBJ1-4	-	TGTGCCAGCAGCTTGCTCGGGACTAATGAAAAACTGTTTTTT	CASSLLGTNEKLFF
many	TRBV12-3/TRBV12-4	TRBJ1-2	-	TGTGCCAGCACCAGTACTAGCACGTATGGCTACACCTTC	CASTSTSTYGYTF
-	TRBV7-8	TRBJ2-5	-	TGTGCCAGCAGCTTAGTAGTACACGCCCGGGGAGAGACCCAGTACTTC	CASSLVVHARGETQYF
few	TRBV28	TRBJ1-5	TRBD1	TGTGCCAGCAGTTTGGGGGACAGGGACAATCAGCCCCAGCATTTT	CASSLGDRDNQPQHF
many	TRBV27	TRBJ2-3	-	TGTGCCAGCAGCCTCCAGACTCCCTACGAGGGGCAGTATTTT	CASSLQTPYEGQYF